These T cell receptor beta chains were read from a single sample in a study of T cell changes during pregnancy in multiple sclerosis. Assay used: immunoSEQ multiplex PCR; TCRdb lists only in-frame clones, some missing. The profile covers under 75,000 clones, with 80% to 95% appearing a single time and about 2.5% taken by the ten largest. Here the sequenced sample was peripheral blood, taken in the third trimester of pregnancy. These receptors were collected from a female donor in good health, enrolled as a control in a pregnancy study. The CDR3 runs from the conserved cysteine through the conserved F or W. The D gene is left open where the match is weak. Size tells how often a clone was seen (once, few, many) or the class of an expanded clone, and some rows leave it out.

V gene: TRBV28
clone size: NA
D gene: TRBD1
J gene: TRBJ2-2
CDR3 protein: CASSFYQGADTGELFF
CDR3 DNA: TGTGCCAGCAGTTTTTACCAGGGGGCCGACACCGGGGAGCTGTTTTTT

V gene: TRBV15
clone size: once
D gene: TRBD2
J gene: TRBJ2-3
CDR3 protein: CATSSLTSGTDTQYF
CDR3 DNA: TGTGCCACCAGCAGTTTGACTAGCGGGACAGATACGCAGTATTTT

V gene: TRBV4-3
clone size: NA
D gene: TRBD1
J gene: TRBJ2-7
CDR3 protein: CASSQDLGQAREQYF
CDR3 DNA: TGCGCCAGCAGCCAAGATCTCGGACAGGCCAGAGAGCAGTACTTC

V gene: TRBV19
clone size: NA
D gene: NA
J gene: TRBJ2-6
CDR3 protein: CASTTSSGANVLTF
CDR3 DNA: TGTGCCAGTACAACTAGCTCTGGGGCCAACGTCCTGACTTTC

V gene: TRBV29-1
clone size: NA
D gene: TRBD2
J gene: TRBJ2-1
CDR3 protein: CSVEGIAGANEQFF
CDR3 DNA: TGCAGCGTTGAGGGAATAGCGGGAGCGAATGAGCAGTTCTTC

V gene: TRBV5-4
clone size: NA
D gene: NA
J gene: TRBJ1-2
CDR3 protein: CASSLGQDDYGYTF
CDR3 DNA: TGTGCCAGCAGCTTGGGACAGGACGACTATGGCTACACCTTC

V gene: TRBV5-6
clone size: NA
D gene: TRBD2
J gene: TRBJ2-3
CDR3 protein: CASTRPGRVADTQYF
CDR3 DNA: TGTGCCAGCACCCGCCCAGGGAGGGTGGCAGATACGCAGTATTTT

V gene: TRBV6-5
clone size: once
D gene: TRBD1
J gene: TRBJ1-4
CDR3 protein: CASSSGTGSEKLFF
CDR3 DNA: TGTGCCAGCAGTTCCGGGACAGGGAGTGAAAAACTGTTTTTT

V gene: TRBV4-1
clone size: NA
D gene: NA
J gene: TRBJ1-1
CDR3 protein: CASSQIGTVTNTEAFF
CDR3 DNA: TGCGCCAGCAGCCAAATCGGGACTGTAACGAACACTGAAGCTTTCTTT

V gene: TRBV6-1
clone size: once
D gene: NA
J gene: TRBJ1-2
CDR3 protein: CASSTSPLLGYTF
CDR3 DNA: TGTGCCAGCAGTACTTCCCCCCTATTAGGCTACACCTTC

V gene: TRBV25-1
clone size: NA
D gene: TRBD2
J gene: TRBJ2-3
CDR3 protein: CASSRLADTQYF
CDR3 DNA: TGTGCCAGCAGTCGACTAGCGGATACGCAGTATTTT

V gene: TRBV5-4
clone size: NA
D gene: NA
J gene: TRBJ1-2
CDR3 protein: CASSRTSNYGYTF
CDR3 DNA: TGTGCCAGCAGCCGTACTTCAAACTATGGCTACACCTTC

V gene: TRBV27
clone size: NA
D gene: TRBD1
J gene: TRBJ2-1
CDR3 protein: CASNTIRDSSYNEQFF
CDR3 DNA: TGTGCCAGCAATACAATCCGGGACAGCTCCTACAATGAGCAGTTCTTC

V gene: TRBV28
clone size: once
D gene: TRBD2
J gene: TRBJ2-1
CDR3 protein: CASSLWPRTSSNNEQFF
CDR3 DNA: TGTGCCAGCAGTTTATGGCCCCGGACTAGTAGCAACAATGAGCAGTTCTTC

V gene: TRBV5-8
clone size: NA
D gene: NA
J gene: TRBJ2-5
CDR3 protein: CASRGKGVETQYF
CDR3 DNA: TGTGCCAGCAGGGGAAAGGGAGTTGAGACCCAGTACTTC

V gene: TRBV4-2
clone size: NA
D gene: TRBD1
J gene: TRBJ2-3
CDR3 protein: CASSPRDRGPDTQYF
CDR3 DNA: TGTGCCAGCAGCCCACGGGACAGGGGGCCCGATACGCAGTATTTT

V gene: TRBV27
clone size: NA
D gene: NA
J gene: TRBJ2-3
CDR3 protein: CASRRALRADTQYF
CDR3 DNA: TGTGCCAGCAGGAGGGCCTTGAGGGCAGATACGCAGTATTTT

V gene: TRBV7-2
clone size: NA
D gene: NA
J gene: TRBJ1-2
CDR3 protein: CASSEDRNYGYTF
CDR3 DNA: TGTGCCAGCAGCGAGGACAGAAACTATGGCTACACCTTC

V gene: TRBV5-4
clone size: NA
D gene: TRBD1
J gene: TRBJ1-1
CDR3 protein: CASSTSRGQTEAFF
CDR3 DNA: TGTGCCAGCAGCACTTCCAGGGGGCAAACTGAAGCTTTCTTT

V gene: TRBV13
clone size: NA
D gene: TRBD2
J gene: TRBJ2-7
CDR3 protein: CASSSGTSGGASYEQYF
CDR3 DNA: TGTGCCAGCAGCTCCGGGACTAGCGGGGGGGCCTCCTACGAGCAGTACTTC

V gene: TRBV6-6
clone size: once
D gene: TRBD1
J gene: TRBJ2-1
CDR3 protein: CASSFSDRNNEQFF
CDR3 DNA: TGTGCCAGCAGCTTCTCGGACAGGAACAATGAGCAGTTCTTC

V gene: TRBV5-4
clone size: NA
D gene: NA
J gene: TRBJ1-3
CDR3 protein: CASSLARGADSGNTIYF
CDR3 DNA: TGTGCCAGCAGCTTGGCCCGCGGGGCAGACTCTGGAAACACCATATATTTT

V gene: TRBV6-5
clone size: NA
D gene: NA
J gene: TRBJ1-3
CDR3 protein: CASSPSRLGTIYF
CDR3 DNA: TGTGCCAGCAGTCCCAGTCGTCTTGGCACCATATATTTT

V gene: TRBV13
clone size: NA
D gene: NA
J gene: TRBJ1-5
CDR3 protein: CASRVGGDTSQPQHF
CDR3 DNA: TGTGCCAGCCGGGTTGGGGGGGACACAAGCCAGCCCCAGCATTTT

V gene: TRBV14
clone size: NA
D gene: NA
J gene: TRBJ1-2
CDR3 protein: CASSQALYGYTF
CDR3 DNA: TGTGCCAGCAGCCAAGCCCTATATGGCTACACCTTC

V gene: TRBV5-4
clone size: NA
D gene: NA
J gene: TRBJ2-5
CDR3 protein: CASSSQGATQYF
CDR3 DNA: TGTGCCAGCAGCTCACAGGGTGCGACCCAGTACTTC

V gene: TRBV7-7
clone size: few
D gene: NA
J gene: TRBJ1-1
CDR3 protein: CASSLDRNTEAFF
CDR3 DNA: TGTGCCAGCAGCTTAGATAGGAACACTGAAGCTTTCTTT

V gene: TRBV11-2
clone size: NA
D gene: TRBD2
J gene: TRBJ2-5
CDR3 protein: CASSPGLAEQETQYF
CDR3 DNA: TGTGCCAGCAGCCCTGGACTAGCGGAACAAGAGACCCAGTACTTC

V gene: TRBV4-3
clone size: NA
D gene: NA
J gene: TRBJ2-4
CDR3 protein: CASSQENSLLAKNIQYF
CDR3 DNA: TGCGCCAGCAGCCAAGAAAACAGCCTTCTAGCCAAAAACATTCAGTACTTC

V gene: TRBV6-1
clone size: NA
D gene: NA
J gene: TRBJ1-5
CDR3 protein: CASRGLGISNQPQHF
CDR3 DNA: TGTGCCAGCCGAGGGCTTGGGATAAGCAATCAGCCCCAGCATTTT

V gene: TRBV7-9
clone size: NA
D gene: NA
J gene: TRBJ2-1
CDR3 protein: CASSLEYGGGNEQFF
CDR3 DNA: TGTGCCAGCAGCTTAGAGTACGGGGGTGGGAATGAGCAGTTCTTC

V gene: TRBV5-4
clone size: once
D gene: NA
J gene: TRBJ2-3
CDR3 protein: CASGIFGGGSTDTQYF
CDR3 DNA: TGTGCCAGCGGGATTTTTGGCGGGGGCAGCACAGATACGCAGTATTTT

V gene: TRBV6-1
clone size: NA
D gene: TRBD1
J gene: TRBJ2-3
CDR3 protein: CASSEDRVTDTQYF
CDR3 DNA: TGTGCCAGCAGTGAGGACAGGGTCACAGATACGCAGTATTTT

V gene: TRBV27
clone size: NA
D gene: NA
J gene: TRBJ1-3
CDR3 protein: CASPGVSGNTIYF
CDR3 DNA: TGTGCCAGCCCAGGGGTCTCTGGAAACACCATATATTTT

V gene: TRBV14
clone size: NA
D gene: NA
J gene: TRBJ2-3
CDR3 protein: CASSPRELTSTDTQYF
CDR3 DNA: TGTGCCAGCAGCCCCCGGGAGTTAACTAGCACAGATACGCAGTATTTT

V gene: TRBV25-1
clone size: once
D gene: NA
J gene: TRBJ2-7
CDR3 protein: CASSLSTYEQYF
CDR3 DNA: TGTGCCAGCTCCCTGAGTACGTACGAGCAGTACTTC

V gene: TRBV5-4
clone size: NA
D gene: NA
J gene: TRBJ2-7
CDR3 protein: CASSPPGRDGEQYF
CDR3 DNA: TGTGCCAGCAGCCCACCGGGGAGAGACGGCGAGCAGTACTTC

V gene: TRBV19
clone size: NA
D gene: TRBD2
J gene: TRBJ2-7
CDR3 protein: CASSIATSGGPYEQYF
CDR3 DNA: TGTGCCAGTAGTATTGCGACTAGCGGGGGGCCCTACGAGCAGTACTTC

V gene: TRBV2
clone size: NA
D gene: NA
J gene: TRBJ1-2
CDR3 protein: CASSGDNRYGYTF
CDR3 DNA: TGTGCCAGCAGTGGCGACAACCGCTATGGCTACACCTTC

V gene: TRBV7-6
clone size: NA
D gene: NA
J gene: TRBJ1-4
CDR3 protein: CASSLAKGGAEKLFF
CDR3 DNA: TGTGCCAGCAGCTTAGCGAAGGGAGGCGCTGAAAAACTGTTTTTT

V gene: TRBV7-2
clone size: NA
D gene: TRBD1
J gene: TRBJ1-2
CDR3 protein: CASSLIGTGLLGYTF
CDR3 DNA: TGTGCCAGCAGCTTAATAGGGACAGGCCTCTTGGGCTACACCTTC

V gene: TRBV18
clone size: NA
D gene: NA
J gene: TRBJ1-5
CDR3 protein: CASSPAGALGNQPQHF
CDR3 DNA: TGTGCCAGCTCACCCGCAGGGGCGCTAGGCAATCAGCCCCAGCATTTT

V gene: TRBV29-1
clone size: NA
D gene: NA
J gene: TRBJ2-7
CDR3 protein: CSVSRGHSYEQYF
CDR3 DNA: TGCAGCGTTTCCCGGGGACACAGCTACGAGCAGTACTTC

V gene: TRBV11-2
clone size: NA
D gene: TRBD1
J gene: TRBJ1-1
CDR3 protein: CASSLERQGRNTEAFF
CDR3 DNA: TGTGCCAGCAGCTTAGAACGACAGGGAAGGAACACTGAAGCTTTCTTT

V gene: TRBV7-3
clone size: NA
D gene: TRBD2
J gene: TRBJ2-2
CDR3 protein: CASSFTPSGNTGELFF
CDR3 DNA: TGTGCCAGCAGCTTTACCCCTAGCGGGAACACCGGGGAGCTGTTTTTT

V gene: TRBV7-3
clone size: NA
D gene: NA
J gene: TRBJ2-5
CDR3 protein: CASSLNRKIEETQYF
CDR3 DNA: TGTGCCAGCAGCTTGAACAGAAAGATCGAAGAGACCCAGTACTTC

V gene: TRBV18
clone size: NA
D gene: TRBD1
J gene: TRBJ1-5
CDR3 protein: CASSPPDRSSNQPQHF
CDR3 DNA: TGTGCCAGCTCACCACCGGACAGGTCTAGCAATCAGCCCCAGCATTTT

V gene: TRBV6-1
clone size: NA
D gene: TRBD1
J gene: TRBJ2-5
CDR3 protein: CASSEAAGGGETQYF
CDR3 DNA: TGTGCCAGCAGTGAAGCCGCAGGGGGCGGGGAGACCCAGTACTTC

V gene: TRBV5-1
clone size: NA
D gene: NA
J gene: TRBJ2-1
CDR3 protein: CASSRGAGSSYNEQFF
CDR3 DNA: TGCGCCAGCAGCCGTGGAGCGGGTAGCTCCTACAATGAGCAGTTCTTC

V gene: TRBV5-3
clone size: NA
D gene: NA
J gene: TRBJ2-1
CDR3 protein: CARREANRSSYNEQFF
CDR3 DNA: TGTGCCAGAAGGGAAGCAAATCGGAGCTCCTACAATGAGCAGTTCTTC

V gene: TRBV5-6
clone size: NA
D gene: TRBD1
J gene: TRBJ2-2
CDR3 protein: CASSTGTGELFF
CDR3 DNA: TGTGCCAGCTCGACAGGGACCGGGGAGCTGTTTTTT

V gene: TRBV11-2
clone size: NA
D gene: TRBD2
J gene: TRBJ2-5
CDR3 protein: CASSLDSLAGQETQYF
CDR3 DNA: TGTGCCAGCAGCTTAGATAGTCTAGCGGGACAAGAGACCCAGTACTTC

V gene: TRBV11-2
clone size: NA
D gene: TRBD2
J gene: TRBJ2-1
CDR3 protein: CASSLGTSGTNEQFF
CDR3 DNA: TGTGCCAGCAGCTTGGGGACTAGCGGGACCAATGAGCAGTTCTTC

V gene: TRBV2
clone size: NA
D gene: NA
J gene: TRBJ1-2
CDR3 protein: CASSEVGGRNYGYTF
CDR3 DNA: TGTGCCAGCAGTGAAGTCGGGGGACGGAACTATGGCTACACCTTC

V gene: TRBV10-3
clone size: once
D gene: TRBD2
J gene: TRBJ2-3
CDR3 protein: CAISDPTSESSDTQYF
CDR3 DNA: TGTGCCATCAGTGATCCGACTAGCGAGTCGTCAGATACGCAGTATTTT

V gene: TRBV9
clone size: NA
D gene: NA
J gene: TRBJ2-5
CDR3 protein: CASSAPYGFSKLETQYF
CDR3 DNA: TGTGCCAGCAGCGCACCTTACGGTTTCTCGAAACTAGAGACCCAGTACTTC

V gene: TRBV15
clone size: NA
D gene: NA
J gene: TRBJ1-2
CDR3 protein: CATRGGGPANYGYTF
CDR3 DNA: TGTGCCACTCGGGGAGGGGGGCCGGCTAACTATGGCTACACCTTC

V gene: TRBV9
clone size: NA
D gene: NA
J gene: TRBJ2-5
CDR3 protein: CASSVNSFQETQYF
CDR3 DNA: TGTGCCAGCAGCGTTAACAGTTTTCAAGAGACCCAGTACTTC

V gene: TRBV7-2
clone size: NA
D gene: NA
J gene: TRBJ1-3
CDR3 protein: CASSNGGYGNTIYF
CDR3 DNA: TGTGCCAGCAGCAACGGGGGTTACGGAAACACCATATATTTT